What follows are 30 T cell receptor beta chains derived from one specimen sequenced in a study of blood T cell repertoires in COVID-19. Clones were read by immunoSEQ multiplex PCR, and TCRdb kept only the in-frame ones, dropping some. Altogether some 300,000 clones are present, around nine tenths being singletons, with the ten largest covering about 12%. The sequenced material came from peripheral blood. These receptors originate from a woman in her 70s with COVID-19, enrolled during active disease.

The chain combines TRBV5-6 with TRBJ2-7, with TRBD1 as a possible D gene (5 bases). V lost 1 base and J lost 5, with 13 bases in between. Germline CDR1 is SGHDT and CDR2 is YYEEEE. This CDR3 is 14 amino acids long. DNA for the CDR3: TGTGCCAGCAGCTTGTTCCAGGGAAGAAACGAGCAGTACTTC. It is translated as CASSLFQGRNEQYF.

This chain uses TRBV5-1 with TRBJ1-3; 10 bases align to TRBD1. V dropped 4 bases and J dropped 2; count of bases not matched to a gene: 0. The CDR3 is 14 residues long. Looked up from germline, CDR1 is SGHRS and CDR2 is YFSETQ. CDR3 nucleotide sequence: TGCGCCAGCAGCGGGACAGGGGCTGGAAACACCATATATTTT. Translation gives CASSGTGAGNTIYF.

The genes are TRBV11-2 and TRBJ1-3; D is unresolved. This CDR3 contains 14 residues. Germline V gene data show CDR1 as SGHAT and CDR2 as FQNNGV. The V gene lost 7 bases and the J gene lost 0 bases, with 10 bases spanning the gap. CDR3 bases: TGTGCCAGCATCGGAGCGAACTCTGGAAACACCATATATTTT. This gives the protein CASIGANSGNTIYF.

The chain couples TRBV4-2 to TRBJ2-3, with 7 bases matching TRBD2. Germline V gene sequence: CDR1 LGHNA, CDR2 YNFKEQ. The CDR3 is 17 amino acids. V lost 6 bases, J lost 0 bases, and 12 bases stayed unmatched. CDR3 sequence: CASSIEGFGGSTDTQYF. CDR3 sequence (DNA): TGTGCCAGCAGTATAGAGGGGTTCGGGGGGAGCACAGATACGCAGTATTTT.

This CDR3 is CASSPSSSTDMNTEAFF. The CDR3 nucleotides read TGTGCCAGCAGCCCTTCTTCCTCGACGGACATGAACACTGAAGCTTTCTTT. The V gene is TRBV9, the J gene TRBJ1-1; D possibly corresponds to TRBD1 (5 bases). Germline values: CDR1 SGDLS, CDR2 YYNGEE. Trimming shortened V by 4 bases and J by 0 bases, and 19 bases separated the two germline ends. This CDR3 is 17 amino acids long.

V and J are TRBV24-1 and TRBJ2-7; D might be TRBD1 (5 bases). The CDR3 has 12 amino acids. The V gene lost 4 bases and the J gene lost 6 bases, with 9 bases spanning the gap. The germline CDR1 and CDR2 sequences are KGHDR and SFDVKD. The CDR3 bases are TGTGCCACCAGTGACCAGGGTCCCGAGCAGTACTTC. Translating it yields CATSDQGPEQYF.

The gene calls are TRBV10-3 and TRBJ1-1; D not resolved. Germline lookup yields CDR1 ENHRY and CDR2 SYGVKD. V lost 1 base and J lost 3, with 6 bases in between. The CDR3 sequence is 13 residues long. The CDR3 loop reads CAISEFGDTEAFF. CDR3 DNA sequence: TGTGCCATCAGTGAGTTCGGGGACACTGAAGCTTTCTTT.

J is TRBJ2-7 and V is TRBV7-2; possibly TRBD1 for D (6 bases). This CDR3 spans 16 amino acids. Trimming took 0 bases from V and 0 from J, leaving 12 bases between them. CDR1 SGHTA and CDR2 FQGNSA come from the germline V gene. The chain's CDR3 is CASSLASGGFSYEQYF. In DNA, the CDR3 is TGTGCCAGCAGCTTAGCTTCTGGGGGCTTCTCCTACGAGCAGTACTTC. Using reference TRBV7-2 and TRBJ2-7 for the parts outside the CDR3, the full variable domain is GAGVSQSPSNKVTEKGKDVELRCDPISGHTALYWYRQSLGQGLEFLIYFQGNSAPDKSGLPSDRFSAERTGGSVSTLTIQRTQQEDSAVYLCASSLASGGFSYEQYFGPGTRLTVT.

The chain joins TRBV20-1 to TRBJ2-3; the D gene is possibly TRBD2 (5 bases). The CDR3 is 13 residues long. Between the trimmed V and J ends, which lost 3 bases and 0 bases, there was a span of 7 bases. Germline CDR1 DFQATT, CDR2 SNEGSKA (reference sequence). The CDR3 DNA reads as TGCAGTGCTAGTAGCGTTAGCACAGATACGCAGTATTTT. Protein product: CSASSVSTDTQYF.

The rearrangement uses TRBV28 and TRBJ2-7, with 10 bases fitting TRBD1. The CDR3 runs to 15 residues. V shed 5 bases, J shed 5 bases, and the junction held 9 bases outside the gene matches. The V gene's germline CDR1 is MDHEN and CDR2 SYDVKM. The CDR3 spells CASSIPRTGGDEQYF. The CDR3 region has the DNA TGTGCCAGCAGTATCCCCAGGACAGGGGGAGACGAGCAGTACTTC. Complete variable domain (other parts from reference TRBV28 and TRBJ2-7): DVKVTQSSRYLVKRTGEKVFLECVQDMDHENMFWYRQDPGLGLRLIYFSYDVKMKEKGDIPEGYSVSREKKERFSLILESASTNQTSMYLCASSIPRTGGDEQYFGPGTRLTVT.

The chain uses TRBV4-1 and TRBJ2-1; possibly TRBD2 for D (7 bases). V lost 2 bases and J 4 bases, leaving 18 bases between the germline ends. The CDR3 consists of 17 residues. Germline loops: CDR1 MGHRA, CDR2 YSYEKL. As DNA, the CDR3 is TGCGCCAGCAGCCAATCTGGGGCGGGGGCGGTATACAATGAGCAGTTCTTC. This encodes CASSQSGAGAVYNEQFF.

The rearrangement uses TRBV11-2 and TRBJ2-7, with 12 bases lining up with TRBD2. The CDR3 spans 17 residues. The junction had 11 bases not matched to a gene; V was cut back by 1 base and J by 7 bases. CDR1 and CDR2 (germline): SGHAT, FQNNGV. For the CDR3, the DNA is TGTGCCAGCAGCTTAGTCAGCCTAGCGGGGGGGCCTAGGGAGCAGTACTTC. It specifies CASSLVSLAGGPREQYF.

The rearrangement links TRBV7-9 to TRBJ1-4; TRBD1 might be the D (5 bases). V shed 4 bases and J shed 4 bases, with 16 bases lying between them. The CDR3 spans 16 residues. Germline CDR1 SEHNR, CDR2 FQNEAQ (reference sequence). This CDR3 is CASSSGGGTHNEKLFF. In nucleotides, the CDR3 is TGTGCCAGCAGCTCGGGAGGCGGGACCCATAATGAAAAACTGTTTTTT.

This chain joins TRBV10-2 and TRBJ2-7; tentative D call: TRBD2 (5 bases). The CDR3 has 12 amino acids. Trimming pared 8 bases from V and 3 bases from J, leaving 11 bases between. The V gene's germline CDR1 is WSHSY and CDR2 SAAADI. The CDR3 DNA follows: TGCGCCAGCCGGGATCCCGTCTACGAGCAGTACTTC. Translated, it gives CASRDPVYEQYF.

The chain has TRBV27 and TRBJ1-2; TRBD1 aligns across 7 bases. The V and J ends lost 2 bases and 1 base, in that order; junction bases with no gene match: 7. CDR1 and CDR2 from the germline V gene are MNHEY and SMNVEV (reference sequence). The CDR3 totals 16 residues. The CDR3 here is CASSLKGTAYNYGYTF. The DNA of the CDR3 is TGTGCCAGCAGTTTAAAAGGGACAGCTTATAACTATGGCTACACCTTC.

The chain carries TRBV18 and TRBJ2-3; 10 bases align to TRBD1. The CDR3 covers 16 residues. J lost 1 base, V lost 2 bases, and 3 bases had no gene match. CDR1 and CDR2 (germline): KGHSH, LQKENI. CDR3 loop: CASSPLGTGGTDTQYF. In nucleotides, the CDR3 is TGTGCCAGCTCACCATTAGGGACAGGGGGCACAGATACGCAGTATTTT.

This chain uses TRBV27 with TRBJ2-2; no clear D. CDR3 length: 14 residues. V lost 5 bases, J lost 6 bases, and 13 bases lay in between. The germline CDR1 and CDR2 sequences are MNHEY and SMNVEV (reference sequence). This CDR3 is CASSGYWASGELFF. The CDR3 region has the DNA TGTGCCAGCAGTGGGTACTGGGCGTCCGGGGAGCTGTTTTTT.

The chain has TRBV7-2 and TRBJ1-4; possible D gene TRBD1, 5 bases. Germline assignment: CDR1 SGHTA and CDR2 FQGNSA. V was cut by 1 base and J by 8 bases, with 17 bases left in between. The CDR3 is 16 residues long. This CDR3 reads CASSLVGRGPGEKLFF. CDR3 bases: TGTGCCAGCAGCTTAGTGGGGCGGGGCCCAGGGGAAAAACTGTTTTTT.

This sequence joins TRBV19 and TRBJ1-3, with D hard to call. CDR3 length: 16 residues. Germline lookup yields CDR1 LNHDA and CDR2 SQIVND (reference sequence). Trimming removed 3 bases at V and 0 bases at J, with 12 bases between. This CDR3 reads CASSITALSSGNTIYF. The CDR3 DNA follows: TGTGCCAGTAGTATTACAGCTTTAAGCTCTGGAAACACCATATATTTT. The whole variable domain, filled in from reference TRBV19 and TRBJ1-3, reads DGGITQSPKYLFRKEGQNVTLSCEQNLNHDAMYWYRQDPGQGLRLIYYSQIVNDFQKGDIAEGYSVSREKKESFPLTVTSAQKNPTAFYLCASSITALSSGNTIYFGEGSWLTVV.

The CDR3 coding sequence is TGTGCCAGCAGCCCCGGGACTAGCGGGGGCGGGGATACGCAGTATTTT. Amino acid sequence: CASSPGTSGGGDTQYF. This chain joins TRBV5-4 and TRBJ2-3, with 14 bases lining up with TRBD2. The J segment lost 6 bases and the V segment lost 4 bases, leaving 7 bases of the junction unmatched. Germline V gene lookup returns CDR1 SGHNT and CDR2 YYREEE (reference sequence). The CDR3 sequence is 16 residues long.

This chain uses TRBV18 with TRBJ1-2; the D gene is possibly TRBD1 (5 bases). Trimming shortened V by 3 bases and J by 10 bases, and 18 bases separated the two germline ends. Germline V gene data show CDR1 as KGHSH and CDR2 as LQKENI. The CDR3 spans 14 residues. CDR3 in amino acids: CASSPQSGRADYTF. CDR3 DNA sequence: TGTGCCAGCTCACCCCAATCGGGCAGGGCAGACTACACCTTC.

The V gene is TRBV7-9, the J gene TRBJ1-1, with D uncertain. The CDR3 length is 14 residues. Looked up from germline, CDR1 is SEHNR and CDR2 is FQNEAQ (reference sequence). V was clipped by 3 bases and J by 4 bases, with 12 bases between them. The CDR3, as DNA: TGTGCCAGCAGCTTCGCGGGGAGTAGCACTGAAGCTTTCTTT. Translating it yields CASSFAGSSTEAFF.

The chain uses TRBV19 and TRBJ2-7; 7 bases map to TRBD1. The ends lost 7 bases at V and 7 bases at J; junction bases unmatched: 7. The CDR3 runs to 12 residues. CDR1 LNHDA and CDR2 SQIVND come from the germline V gene (reference sequence). The CDR3 nucleotides are TGTGCCAGTACCACTCAGGGGGAGGAGCAGTACTTC. Residues: CASTTQGEEQYF.

This clone was detected only once. The chain combines TRBV9 with TRBJ1-1; D is unclear. Germline CDR1 reads SGDLS; CDR2 reads YYNGEE. Trimming took 0 bases from V and 1 from J, leaving 10 bases between them. The CDR3 has 15 amino acids. CDR3 DNA sequence: TGTGCCAGCAGCGTAGTCCCTTCGTGGAACACTGAAGCTTTCTTT. Residues: CASSVVPSWNTEAFF. The full variable domain, with the rest looked up from reference TRBV9 and TRBJ1-1, is DSGVTQTPKHLITATGQRVTLRCSPRSGDLSVYWYQQSLDQGLQFLIQYYNGEERAKGNILERFSAQQFPDLHSELNLSSLELGDSALYFCASSVVPSWNTEAFFGQGTRLTVV.

The J gene is TRBJ2-7, the V gene TRBV7-2, with 15 nucleotides matching TRBD2. This CDR3 comprises 15 residues. Unmatched junction bases numbered 13, after V lost 6 bases and J lost 13 bases. Germline loops: CDR1 SGHTA, CDR2 FQGNSA. CDR3 protein: CASRFGTSGGQGVYF. The CDR3 DNA is TGTGCCAGCAGATTTGGGACTAGCGGGGGGCAAGGTGTTTACTTC.

This clone was seen a few times. CDR3 loop: CASRPGEGETQYF. CDR3 in DNA: TGTGCCAGCAGACCTGGAGAGGGAGAGACCCAGTACTTC. The chain joins TRBV7-8 to TRBJ2-5; perhaps TRBD2 as D (5 bases). Per the germline V gene, CDR1 is SGHVS and CDR2 is FQNEAQ. Trimming took off 6 bases at V and 4 bases at J, with 12 bases between the two ends. The CDR3 spans 13 residues.

This chain connects TRBV2 to TRBJ1-2; D gene uncertain. The ends were cut back, 8 bases at V and 0 bases at J, with 4 bases in the middle. This CDR3 contains 11 residues. Germline lookup yields CDR1 SNHLY and CDR2 FYNNEI. The CDR3 sequence is CASQSNYGYTF. DNA for the CDR3: TGTGCCAGCCAGTCTAACTATGGCTACACCTTC.

This chain's CDR3 is CASRGTGGQEKLFF. The CDR3 DNA follows: TGTGCCAGCAGGGGCACAGGGGGCCAGGAAAAACTGTTTTTT. This chain uses TRBV27 with TRBJ1-4; 9 nucleotides align to TRBD1. The V segment lost 6 bases and the J segment 8 bases; nucleotides outside the gene matches: 7. The CDR3 sequence is 14 residues long. CDR1 is MNHEY and CDR2 is SMNVEV in the germline V gene (reference sequence).

This clone showed up just once. A much larger clone lies a single base off, so this may be a read error. Other DNA sequences within the sample encode an identical CDR3. J is TRBJ1-1 and V is TRBV5-1; D may be TRBD1 (5 bases). With 0 bases removed from V and 2 bases from J, the gap between germline ends came to 8 bases. The CDR3 contains 14 residues. Germline V gene data show CDR1 as SGHRS and CDR2 as YFSETQ. The CDR3 here is CASSLGQSNTEAFF. The CDR3 region has the DNA TGCGCCAGCAGCTTGGGACAGTCAAACACTGAAGCTTTCTTT.

V is TRBV27 and J is TRBJ2-7; 10 nucleotides align to TRBD2. After removal of 2 bases from V and 2 bases from J, the junction contained 9 bases not matched to a gene. Germline V gives CDR1 MNHEY, CDR2 SMNVEV (reference sequence). This CDR3 contains 17 residues. The CDR3 DNA is TGTGCCAGCAGTTTAAGGAGGCTAGCGGGGGCCGCCTACGAGCAGTACTTC. Translated: CASSLRRLAGAAYEQYF.